This T cell receptor beta chain was recovered during a study of CD8 T cells in Susac syndrome. The wider study: Blood was drawn from patients with Susac syndrome. At that point, they were therapy-naive, on corticosteroids, or on intravenous immunoglobulin alone.

Random hexamers were used to reverse transcribe an amount of about 0.5 to 1 ug RNA. Amplification of TCR beta CDR3 spanned 54 Vbeta and 13 Jbeta via immunoSEQ multiplex PCR. TCRdb recomputed calls from the immunoSEQ multiplex PCR reads with MiXCR, one row per CDR3 protein. The table has 150,000 to 200,000 distinct CDR3 sequences, around 90% seen once. The specimen sequenced was CD4+ T cells from PBMCs. This TCR was sampled from a human donor with Susac syndrome.

The CDR3 is CASRMGQGDGYTF. CDR3 DNA sequence: TGTGCCAGCAGGATGGGACAGGGTGATGGCTACACCTTC. The genes are TRBV6-6 and TRBJ1-2, with 9 bases lining up with TRBD1. The CDR3 has 13 residues. Looked up from germline, CDR1 is MNHNY and CDR2 is SVGAGI (reference sequence). V was clipped by 6 bases and J by 6 bases; unmatched bases: 5.